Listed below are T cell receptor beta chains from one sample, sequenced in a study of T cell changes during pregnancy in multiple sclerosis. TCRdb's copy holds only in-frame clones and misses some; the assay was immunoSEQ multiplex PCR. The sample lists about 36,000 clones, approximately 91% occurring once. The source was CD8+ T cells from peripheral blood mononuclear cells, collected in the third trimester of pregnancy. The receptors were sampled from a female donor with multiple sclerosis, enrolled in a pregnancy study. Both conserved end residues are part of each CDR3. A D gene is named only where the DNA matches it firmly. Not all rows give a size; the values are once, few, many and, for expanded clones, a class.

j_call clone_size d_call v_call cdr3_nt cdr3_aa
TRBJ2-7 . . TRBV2 TGTGCCAGCACCCCGAAGGGGGATGGGGAGCAGTACTTC CASTPKGDGEQYF
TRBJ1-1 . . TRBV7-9 TGTGCCAGCAGCTTAGACGCCAGTATCACTGAAGCTTTCTTT CASSLDASITEAFF
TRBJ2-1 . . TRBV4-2 TGTGCCAGCAGCCAAGATGCCCGGGAGAGCTACAATGAGCAGTTCTTC CASSQDARESYNEQFF
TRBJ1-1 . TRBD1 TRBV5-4 TGTGCCAGCAGCTTGTCAGGGGGCGACGCTGAAGCTTTCTTT CASSLSGGDAEAFF
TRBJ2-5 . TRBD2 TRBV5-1 TGCGCCAGCAGCTGGGGGTTGGGGGGGCAAGAGACCCAGTACTTC CASSWGLGGQETQYF
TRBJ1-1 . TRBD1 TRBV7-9 TGTGCCAGCAGTTACAACAGGGGCACTGAAGCTTTCTTT CASSYNRGTEAFF
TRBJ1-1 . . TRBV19 TGTGCCAGTAGTTATAGCCTGAACACTGAAGCTTTCTTT CASSYSLNTEAFF
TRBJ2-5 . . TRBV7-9 TGTGCCAGCAGCTTAGGTGCGACACTTAAAGAGACCCAGTACTTC CASSLGATLKETQYF
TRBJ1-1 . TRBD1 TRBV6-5 TGTGCCAGCAGTTACCAGGGGGTGACTGAAGCTTTCTTT CASSYQGVTEAFF
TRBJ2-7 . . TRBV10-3 TGTGCCATCAGTGAGTCTTCTAGGGAGCAGTACTTC CAISESSREQYF
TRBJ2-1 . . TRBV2 TGTGCCAGCAGCCGACAGGGAGGTGAGCAGTTCTTC CASSRQGGEQFF
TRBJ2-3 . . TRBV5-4 TGTGCCAGCAGTTACGGGACTCATGGGAGCACAGATACGCAGTATTTT CASSYGTHGSTDTQYF
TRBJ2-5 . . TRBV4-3 TGCGCCAGCAGCCAAGATGCCAGACAAGAGACCCAGTACTTC CASSQDARQETQYF
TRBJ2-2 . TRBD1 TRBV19 TGTGCCAGTAGTGCACAGGGGGATCACGGGGAGCTGTTTTTT CASSAQGDHGELFF
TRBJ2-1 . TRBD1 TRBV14 TGTGCCAGCAGCTTAGGGGGCCTGTACAATGAGCAGTTCTTC CASSLGGLYNEQFF
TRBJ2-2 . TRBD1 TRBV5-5 TGTGCCAGCAGCTTTTTCCAGGGGGCAACCGGGGAGCTGTTTTTT CASSFFQGATGELFF
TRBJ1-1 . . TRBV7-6 TGTGCCAGCAGCTTAAGGATGGCTGAGGGCACTGAAGCTTTCTTT CASSLRMAEGTEAFF
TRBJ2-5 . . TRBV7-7 TGTGCCAGCAGCTTACAGGGTGAAGAGACCCAGTACTTC CASSLQGEETQYF
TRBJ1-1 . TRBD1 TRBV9 TGTGCCAGCAGCGTAGGGTCAGGGGGCACTGAAGCTTTCTTT CASSVGSGGTEAFF
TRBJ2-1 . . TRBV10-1 TGCGCCAGCAGTGAGTCTGTCGGGAGCCAGTCCTACAATGAGCAGTTCTTC CASSESVGSQSYNEQFF
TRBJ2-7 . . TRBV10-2 TGCGCCAGCAGTGAGTCTAGCTACGAGCAGTACTTC CASSESSYEQYF
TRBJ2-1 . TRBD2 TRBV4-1 TGCGCCAGCAGCCGAACTAGCGATTCCAATGAGCAGTTCTTC CASSRTSDSNEQFF
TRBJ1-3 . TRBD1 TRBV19 TGTGCCAGTAGTCTTTGGACAGGGGGCATATCTGGAAACACCATATATTTT CASSLWTGGISGNTIYF
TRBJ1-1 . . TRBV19 TGTGCCAGTAGTATTCGATTATGGTCTAGAGGCACTGAAGCTTTCTTT CASSIRLWSRGTEAFF
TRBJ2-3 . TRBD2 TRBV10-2 TGCGCCAGCAGTGAGGGTGGACTAGCGGGGAATCAGGATACGCAGTATTTT CASSEGGLAGNQDTQYF
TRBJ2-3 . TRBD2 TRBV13 TGTGCCAGCAGCACAAGGACTAGCGGGAGCACAGATACGCAGTATTTT CASSTRTSGSTDTQYF
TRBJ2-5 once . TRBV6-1 TGTGCCAGCAGTGAAACTAGCTGGGAGACCCAGTACTTC CASSETSWETQYF
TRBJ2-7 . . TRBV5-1 TGCGCCAGCAGCTCAGCCTACGAGCAGTACTTC CASSSAYEQYF
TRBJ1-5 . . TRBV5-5 TGTGCCAGCAGCTTGGCGGATCAGCCCCAGCATTTT CASSLADQPQHF
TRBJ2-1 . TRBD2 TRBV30 TGTGCCTGGAGTAGGTCGGGGGGTGTCGCTTGGAATGAGCAGTTCTTC CAWSRSGGVAWNEQFF
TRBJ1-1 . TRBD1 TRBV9 TGTGCCAGCAGCACCGGACAGGGCGGCTGGGGTGAAGCTTTCTTT CASSTGQGGWGEAFF
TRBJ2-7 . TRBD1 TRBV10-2 TGCGCCAGCAGCCCAGGGGGTATCTACGAGCAGTACTTC CASSPGGIYEQYF
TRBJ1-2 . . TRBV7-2 TGTGCCAGCAGCTCCCTCCTTATAATAGCTGGCTACACCTTC CASSSLLIIAGYTF
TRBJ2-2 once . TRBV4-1 TGCGCCAGCAGCCCGGGGGTCGGGGAGCTGTTTTTT CASSPGVGELFF
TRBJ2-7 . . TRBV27 TGTGCCAGCAGTTCCGGTAATGAGCAGTACTTC CASSSGNEQYF
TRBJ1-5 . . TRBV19 TGTGCCAGTAGTATAGACCCCCCAGGGAGCAATCAGCCCCAGCATTTT CASSIDPPGSNQPQHF
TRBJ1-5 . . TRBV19 TGTGCCAGTAGTATGATACAGGGCTATCAGCCCCAGCATTTT CASSMIQGYQPQHF
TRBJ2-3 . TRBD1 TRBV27 TGTGCCAGCAGACTAGACGGCGGGACAGGAGAGGGGACAGATACGCAGTATTTT CASRLDGGTGEGTDTQYF
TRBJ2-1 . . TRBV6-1 TGTGCCAGCAGTGACCGGTCCAGGGAATTCCCCAATGAGCAGTTCTTC CASSDRSREFPNEQFF
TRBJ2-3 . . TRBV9 TGTGCCAGCAGCGCGGGAGATTGGGGGACTAGCACAGATACGCAGTATTTT CASSAGDWGTSTDTQYF
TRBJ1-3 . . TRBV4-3 TGCGCCAGCAGCCAAGGGTCCGGGGCTGGAAACACCATATATTTT CASSQGSGAGNTIYF
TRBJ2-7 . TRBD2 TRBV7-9 TGTGCCAGCAGCCCTACCGGGAGGGTCTACGAGCAGTACTTC CASSPTGRVYEQYF
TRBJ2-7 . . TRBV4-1 TGCGCCAGCAGCCAAGAGGACTTTATTAGCTCCTACGAGCAGTACTTC CASSQEDFISSYEQYF
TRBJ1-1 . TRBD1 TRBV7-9 TGTGCCAGCAGCTTATCCACAGGGGGCGGAACTGAAGCTTTCTTT CASSLSTGGGTEAFF
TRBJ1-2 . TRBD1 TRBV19 TGTGCCAGTAGTATGACAGGGGGTGTTGGCTACACCTTC CASSMTGGVGYTF
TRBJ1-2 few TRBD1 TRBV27 TGTGCCAGCAGTCAACAGGGGGCCTTGTCCTATGGCTACACCTTC CASSQQGALSYGYTF
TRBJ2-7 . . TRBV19 TGTGCCAGTAGTTGGGGGGACGAGCAGTACTTC CASSWGDEQYF
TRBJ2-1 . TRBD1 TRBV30 TGTGCCTGGAGTGTGGACAGGGGGTGGGCGGGAGCTAACAATGAGCAGTTCTTC CAWSVDRGWAGANNEQFF
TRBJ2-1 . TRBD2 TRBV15 TGTGCCACCAGCAGTGCGGGAGAGGGGTACAATGAGCAGTTCTTC CATSSAGEGYNEQFF